The 16 T cell receptor beta chains presented below share a single source sample, sequenced in a study of technical replicates of blood from several donors. Produced via immunoSEQ multiplex PCR; TCRdb's table is partial and in-frame only. The sample includes approximately 18,000 clones, approximately 83% of them seen just once. The sequenced material came from PBMCs. Receptor source: a human donor in good health. Some clones in this sample may be carry-over from other donors' samples.

The chain joins TRBV5-1 to TRBJ1-2; TRBD1 aligns across 10 bases. The V and J ends lost 2 bases and 7 bases, in that order; junction bases with no gene match: 2. CDR3 size: 13 residues. In germline, CDR1 is SGHRS, CDR2 YFSETQ. CDR3 sequence (DNA): TGCGCCAGCAGCTTCGGACAGGGGGGTGGCTACACCTTC. It codes for CASSFGQGGGYTF.

V usage is TRBV30 and J usage is TRBJ2-6; D might be TRBD2 (6 bases). Germline V gives CDR1 GTSNPN, CDR2 SVGIG (reference sequence). Trimming removed 0 bases at V and 1 base at J, with 13 bases between. This CDR3 is 17 amino acids long. This chain's CDR3 is CAWSVGGSSSGANVLTF. In DNA, the CDR3 is TGTGCCTGGAGTGTTGGAGGGTCCTCATCTGGGGCCAACGTCCTGACTTTC. The full variable domain, its missing parts supplied by reference TRBV30 and TRBJ2-6, is SQTIHQWPATLVQPVGSPLSLECTVEGTSNPNLYWYRQAAGRGLQLLFYSVGIGQISSEVPQNLSASRPQDRQFILSSKKLLLSDSGFYLCAWSVGGSSSGANVLTFGAGSRLTVL.

The V call is TRBV19, the J call TRBJ1-1, with D possibly TRBD1 on 5 matching bases. V lost 0 bases, J lost 0 bases, and 5 bases lay in between. The CDR3 has 14 amino acids. CDR1 LNHDA and CDR2 SQIVND come from the germline V gene (reference sequence). CDR3 in DNA: TGTGCCAGTAGTATAGACAGGGTGAACACTGAAGCTTTCTTT. As protein: CASSIDRVNTEAFF.

On this clone: Germline and junction disagree at one end, which may indicate a read error. The gene calls are TRBV25-1 and TRBJ1-1, with 8 positions matching TRBD1. This CDR3 region has 15 residues. Per germline, CDR1 MGHDK and CDR2 SYGVNS. In DNA, the CDR3 is TGTGCCAGCAGTGAATTTACGGACAGGGCTACTGAAGCTTTCTTC. Its protein is CASSEFTDRATEAFF.

V and J are TRBV29-1 and TRBJ2-5; TRBD1 might be the D (6 bases). V gave up 7 bases and J gave up 3 bases, with 18 bases separating them. The CDR3 extends over 14 amino acids. Germline CDR1 SQVTM, CDR2 ANQGSEA. The CDR3 loop reads CSAGSETGEETQYF. In DNA, the CDR3 is TGCAGCGCCGGCTCCGAGACAGGTGAAGAGACCCAGTACTTC.

V and J are TRBV28 and TRBJ2-1, with TRBD2 as a possible D gene (7 bases). The ends were cut back, 3 bases at V and 0 bases at J, with 33 bases in the middle. This CDR3 comprises 23 residues. The germline gives CDR1 MDHEN, CDR2 SYDVKM. Written as DNA, the CDR3 is TGTGCCAGCAGTTTCGGGGGGCGGCCATGGATGAAGCCAGTCCGAAGCTCCTACAATGAGCAGTTCTTC. Amino acid sequence: CASSFGGRPWMKPVRSSYNEQFF.

CDR3 in DNA: TGTGCCAGCAGTCGACAGGGGGCCTATTCCTACGAGCAGTACTTC. As protein: CASSRQGAYSYEQYF. The chain carries TRBV7-9 and TRBJ2-5; the match to TRBD1 covers 10 bases. The J call is in doubt because the DNA end fits TRBJ2-7 better. The CDR3 is 15 residues long. Germline V gene lookup returns CDR1 SEHNR and CDR2 FQNEAQ (reference sequence).

The V and J genes are TRBV19 and TRBJ1-2; 8 nucleotides match TRBD1. Germline loops: CDR1 LNHDA, CDR2 SQIVND (reference sequence). With V trimmed by 6 bases and J by 6 bases, 12 bases remained unmatched. This CDR3 spans 15 amino acids. Written as DNA, the CDR3 is TGTGCCAGTAGGAATACAGGGGGACCGGGTAATGGCTACACCTTC. Translated: CASRNTGGPGNGYTF.

The chain has TRBV5-1 and TRBJ2-1; D not resolved. Deletions cut 1 base from V and 6 bases from J, with 11 bases between. The CDR3 has 14 residues. Germline CDR1 and CDR2: SGHRS and YFSETQ. Here the CDR3 reads CASSLYTAANEQFF. The CDR3 nucleotides are TGCGCCAGCAGCTTGTATACAGCTGCCAATGAGCAGTTCTTC.

In DNA form, the CDR3 reads TGTGCCAGCAGTCCACAGGGGAGAAGCACCGGGGAGCTGTTTTTT. Protein: CASSPQGRSTGELFF. The chain combines TRBV11-3 with TRBJ2-2, with 7 bases identical to TRBD1. This CDR3 comprises 15 residues. V dropped 6 bases and J dropped 4; count of bases not matched to a gene: 8. Germline V lookup: CDR1 SGHNT, CDR2 YENEEA.

V gene TRBV9 combines with J gene TRBJ2-2, with a possible D match to TRBD1 (6 bases). This CDR3 has 14 amino acids. V was trimmed by 5 bases and J by 7 bases, leaving 15 bases between them. Looked up from germline, CDR1 is SGDLS and CDR2 is YYNGEE. In nucleotides, the CDR3 is TGTGCCAGCAGTACTCTAGGGGGTGTCGGGGAGCTGTTTTTT. The encoded protein is CASSTLGGVGELFF.

A single count supports this clone. The chain uses TRBV7-6 and TRBJ2-7, with 9 bases fitting TRBD2. The CDR3 spans 15 residues. Germline CDR1 is SGHVS and CDR2 is FNYEAQ. Germline trimming cut 5 bases from V and 3 bases from J; bases unmatched to any gene: 8. DNA of the CDR3: TGTGCCAGCAGCCCCGCGGGGGGGGCAGTCTACGAGCAGTACTTC. Translation: CASSPAGGAVYEQYF.

This chain uses TRBV5-1 with TRBJ2-5; 9 nucleotides match TRBD1. Per germline, CDR1 SGHRS and CDR2 YFSETQ. The J segment lost 4 bases and the V segment lost 1 base, leaving 8 bases of the junction unmatched. This CDR3 contains 16 residues. The CDR3 nucleotides are TGCGCCAGCAGCTTGTTCGGGACAGGGCGATTAGAGACCCAGTACTTC. Translation: CASSLFGTGRLETQYF.

The chain combines TRBV7-7 with TRBJ1-1; 8 bases are a match to TRBD1. This CDR3 has 16 amino acids. Germline assignment: CDR1 SSHAT and CDR2 FNYEAQ (reference sequence). The trim removed 2 bases at V and 1 base at J, leaving 6 bases unmatched. The CDR3 DNA reads TGTGCCAGCAGCTTACAGGGGGCTGATGGGAACACTGAAGCTTTCTTT. Translated: CASSLQGADGNTEAFF.

CDR3 nucleotide sequence: TGTGCCAGCAGCTTTCGGACAGGGTTGGAGACCCAGTACTTC. This encodes CASSFRTGLETQYF. This chain uses TRBV13 with TRBJ2-5; 8 bases are shared with TRBD1. The germline CDR1 and CDR2 sequences are PRHDT and FYEKMQ (reference sequence). The CDR3 runs 14 residues. Trimming at V came to 3 bases and at J to 5 bases, leaving 5 bases not matched to a gene.

This chain links TRBV4-1 with TRBJ2-2; TRBD2 is a possible D gene (5 bases). V lost 0 bases, J lost 7 bases, and 9 bases lay in between. The CDR3 covers 14 residues. Germline V CDR1 and CDR2: MGHRA, YSYEKL. CDR3 in DNA: TGCGCCAGCAGCCAAGATAACACTAGCGGGGAGCTGTTTTTT. As protein: CASSQDNTSGELFF.